The 20 T cell receptor beta chains reported below all come from one sample, sequenced in a study of graft-versus-host responses after intestinal transplantation. Measured with immunoSEQ multiplex PCR; TCRdb has only the in-frame clones, and not every one. The data contain approximately 110,000 clones, 85% to 95% of them seen just once; the ten biggest clones take up around 1.2%. These receptors have no known antigen. This material consisted of unstimulated CD8+ T cells sorted from spleen or lymph node cells, taken before transplant. These receptors were taken from a human donor who was the organ donor for an intestinal transplant.

J is TRBJ2-1 and V is TRBV27; 9 bases match TRBD2. This CDR3 region has 17 residues. Germline lookup yields CDR1 MNHEY and CDR2 SMNVEV (reference sequence). The V segment lost 0 bases and the J segment 5 bases; nucleotides outside the gene matches: 8. In DNA form, the CDR3 reads TGTGCCAGCAGTTTATCGCTGACTAGCGGTCTTAACAATGAGCAGTTCTTC. This encodes CASSLSLTSGLNNEQFF.

The chain employs TRBV9 and TRBJ2-2; D gene ambiguous. Between the trimmed V and J ends, which lost 4 bases and 3 bases, there was a span of 10 bases. Per the germline V gene, CDR1 is SGDLS and CDR2 is YYNGEE. The CDR3 covers 14 residues. The CDR3, as DNA: TGTGCCAGCAGCCCGCCCTCTGACACCGGGGAGCTGTTTTTT. Translating gives CASSPPSDTGELFF.

This chain joins TRBV19 and TRBJ1-2; TRBD1 agrees at 9 bases. CDR1 is LNHDA and CDR2 is SQIVND in the germline V gene (reference sequence). V dropped 3 bases and J dropped 5; count of bases not matched to a gene: 7. The CDR3 has 15 residues. The CDR3 nucleotides are TGTGCCAGTAGTATCCTGGACAGGGGAGGGTATGGCTACACCTTC. Its translation is CASSILDRGGYGYTF.

The CDR3 sequence: CASSGTGMRNEQFF. CDR3 nucleotides: TGTGCCAGCAGTGGGACAGGAATGCGGAATGAGCAGTTCTTC. The chain couples TRBV2 to TRBJ2-1; 7 bases fit TRBD1. CDR1 is SNHLY and CDR2 is FYNNEI in the germline V gene. This CDR3 region has 14 residues. V lost 4 bases to trimming and J lost 7 bases; unmatched junction nucleotides: 7.

The CDR3 is CASSPGQGDEQYF. The CDR3 bases are TGTGCCAGCAGCCCCGGACAGGGAGACGAGCAGTACTTC. The chain employs TRBV5-4 and TRBJ2-7, with TRBD1 matching over 8 bases. After removal of 4 bases from V and 5 bases from J, the junction contained 5 bases not matched to a gene. The CDR3 length is 13 residues. The germline CDR1 and CDR2 sequences are SGHNT and YYREEE (reference sequence).

This clone was seen only once. The V gene is TRBV19, the J gene TRBJ2-2; no firm D call. Trimming cost V 1 base and J 7 bases, with 7 bases left between them. Germline loops: CDR1 LNHDA, CDR2 SQIVND (reference sequence). The CDR3 has 13 residues. The CDR3: CASSIGESGELFF. The CDR3 DNA reads as TGTGCCAGTAGTATAGGGGAAAGCGGGGAGCTGTTTTTT.

This chain connects TRBV4-3 to TRBJ1-6; D unclear. The CDR3 sequence is 13 residues long. CDR1 LGHNA and CDR2 YSLEER come from the germline V gene. V lost 1 base, J lost 7 bases, and 5 bases lay in between. The CDR3 loop is CASSQAGNSPLHF. CDR3 in DNA: TGCGCCAGCAGCCAAGCCGGCAATTCACCCCTCCACTTT.

The chain uses TRBV9 and TRBJ1-2; tentative D call: TRBD1 (5 bases). V was shortened by 4 bases and J by 4 bases, with 17 bases between the two germline ends. The length of the CDR3 is 15 residues. Germline loops: CDR1 SGDLS, CDR2 YYNGEE. CDR3 sequence (DNA): TGTGCCAGCAGCCCGCGTGATCAGGGATTCTATGGCTACACCTTC. The encoded protein is CASSPRDQGFYGYTF. The full variable domain, with the rest looked up from reference TRBV9 and TRBJ1-2, is DSGVTQTPKHLITATGQRVTLRCSPRSGDLSVYWYQQSLDQGLQFLIQYYNGEERAKGNILERFSAQQFPDLHSELNLSSLELGDSALYFCASSPRDQGFYGYTFGSGTRLTVV.

The gene calls are TRBV6-6 and TRBJ2-7, with D tentatively TRBD1 (6 bases). Trimming shortened V by 2 bases and J by 3 bases, and 14 bases separated the two germline ends. Germline loops: CDR1 MNHNY, CDR2 SVGAGI (reference sequence). CDR3 length equals 15 residues. The CDR3 DNA follows: TGTGCCAGCAGTTACCTAGGACAGCCTTTCTACGAGCAGTACTTC. It encodes CASSYLGQPFYEQYF.

CDR3 sequence: CASSESLTEAFF. The CDR3 DNA is TGTGCCAGCAGTGAGTCCCTCACTGAAGCTTTCTTT. The J gene is TRBJ1-1, the V gene TRBV2; D ambiguous. V lost 3 bases and J lost 4, with 6 bases in between. The germline CDR1 and CDR2 sequences are SNHLY and FYNNEI. The CDR3 contains 12 residues.

This chain links TRBV4-1 with TRBJ2-1; TRBD2 agrees at 10 bases. The CDR3 contains 19 residues. Germline values: CDR1 MGHRA, CDR2 YSYEKL. V lost 0 bases, J lost 6 bases, and 14 bases stayed unmatched. DNA for the CDR3: TGCGCCAGCAGCCAAGATCCCCTGGCTAGCGGGAGTTTCGGCAATGAGCAGTTCTTC. It codes for CASSQDPLASGSFGNEQFF.

This clone appeared a single time. The chain links TRBV4-2 to TRBJ2-1; 14 bases fit TRBD2. This CDR3 is built from 17 residues. In germline, CDR1 is LGHNA, CDR2 YNFKEQ. J was trimmed by 10 bases and V by 4 bases; bases with no gene match: 12. CDR3 in amino acids: CASSLGLAGGRLGEQFF. The CDR3 DNA reads TGTGCCAGCAGCCTTGGACTAGCGGGAGGAAGGCTTGGGGAGCAGTTCTTC.

On this clone itself: Within the sample, other DNA sequences also encode this same CDR3. The chain has TRBV27 and TRBJ1-5; a possible D gene is TRBD1 (6 bases). Germline CDR1 reads MNHEY; CDR2 reads SMNVEV (reference sequence). V was shortened by 3 bases and J by 1 base, with 7 bases between the two germline ends. The length of the CDR3 is 14 residues. CDR3 sequence: CASSLRGSNQPQHF. CDR3 DNA: TGTGCCAGCAGTTTGAGGGGGAGCAATCAGCCCCAGCATTTT.

The V gene is TRBV4-3, the J gene TRBJ1-1; no clear D. With 0 bases removed from V and 4 bases from J, the gap between germline ends came to 12 bases. The CDR3 covers 15 residues. Germline lookup yields CDR1 LGHNA and CDR2 YSLEER. DNA for the CDR3: TGCGCCAGCAGCCAAGATGTTATGGGTCGCACTGAAGCTTTCTTT. Its protein product is CASSQDVMGRTEAFF.

This rearrangement joins TRBV29-1 to TRBJ2-3; 12 bases align to TRBD2. With V trimmed by 0 bases and J by 6 bases, 16 bases remained unmatched. The CDR3 length is 19 residues. Looked up from germline, CDR1 is SQVTM and CDR2 is ANQGSEA. For the CDR3, the DNA is TGCAGCGTTGAAGATTGGGGCTCTAGCGGGAGGGCCTCGGGGGATACGCAGTATTTT. Translating gives CSVEDWGSSGRASGDTQYF.

The chain combines TRBV4-1 with TRBJ2-1; 14 bases are shared with TRBD2. The ends lost 4 bases at V and 5 bases at J; junction bases unmatched: 10. The CDR3 covers 18 residues. Germline V gene lookup returns CDR1 MGHRA and CDR2 YSYEKL. CDR3 sequence: CASSPPIGTSGRNNEQFF. CDR3 coding DNA: TGCGCCAGCAGCCCACCGATCGGGACTAGCGGGAGAAACAATGAGCAGTTCTTC.

As regards this clone: This sample includes further DNA sequences coding for the same CDR3. The gene calls are TRBV27 and TRBJ2-2; maybe TRBD2 (6 bases). Deletions cut 2 bases from V and 5 bases from J, with 6 bases between. The CDR3 has 13 amino acids. Per the germline V gene, CDR1 is MNHEY and CDR2 is SMNVEV (reference sequence). CDR3: CASSLGGTGELFF. The CDR3 DNA reads TGTGCCAGCAGTTTAGGGGGGACCGGGGAGCTGTTTTTT.

Points on this clone: Other DNA sequences in this sample translate to the same CDR3. The chain combines TRBV19 with TRBJ2-1; D may be TRBD1 (5 bases). The CDR3 has 13 amino acids. Per germline, CDR1 LNHDA and CDR2 SQIVND (reference sequence). V was pared by 3 bases and J by 4 bases, with 7 bases between. The CDR3 bases are TGTGCCAGTAGTATCGACAGTTACAATGAGCAGTTCTTC. Translation gives CASSIDSYNEQFF.

The chain is built from TRBV27 and TRBJ2-6; no clear D gene. The CDR3 length is 16 residues. Germline V gene lookup returns CDR1 MNHEY and CDR2 SMNVEV (reference sequence). The V end lost 2 bases, the J end lost 0 bases, and 8 bases lay between the germline ends. The CDR3 reads CASSLVRSSGANVLTF. The CDR3 DNA reads TGTGCCAGCAGTTTAGTGCGGAGCTCTGGGGCCAACGTCCTGACTTTC.

The chain combines TRBV4-3 with TRBJ2-3, with 7 bases lining up with TRBD2. Germline CDR1 reads LGHNA; CDR2 reads YSLEER. There are 17 residues in the CDR3. V lost 1 base to trimming and J lost 1 base; unmatched junction nucleotides: 8. The CDR3 bases are TGCGCCAGCAGCCAAGGGGTAGGCGGGAGCGGCACAGATACGCAGTATTTT. It yields the protein CASSQGVGGSGTDTQYF.